This T cell receptor beta chain was captured in a study of early T cells in non-severe SARS-CoV-2 infection (TCRdb year 2021). About the full investigation: TCR sequencing used bulk RNA from unsorted whole blood, so alpha and beta chains could not be paired.

Set within a cohort of healthcare workers in London, UK, this nested case-control study involved weekly PCR testing of nasopharyngeal swabs along with blood sampling. Healthcare workers were enrolled in the week of the UK lockdown, from 23 to 31 March 2020, and were followed every week for up to roughly 15 weeks. Many counts were recorded for this clonotype. Which antigen it targets is not known. Nothing much larger sits one base from this clone, and base qualities are not available. General conclusions and limits of the study: Matching against VDJdb was skewed toward anti-spike CD8 responses, likely underestimated virus-specific expansions, and missed private and CD4 specificities.

Taken from the germline V gene (reference sequence), the CDR1 and CDR2 loops are DFQATT and SNEGSKA. The CDR3 measures 13 amino acids from cysteine to phenylalanine. CDR3 DNA is the only sequence kept; it has 39 bases, read in frame from the first base. The germline V end is reduced by 3 bases and the J end by 4 bases; junction bases left unmatched: 4. Library creation used 5' RACE. These reads were obtained on a NextSeq 500. To correct for sequencing error and PCR bias, the TCR library protocol tagged individual cDNA molecules with unique molecular identifiers. Both TCR alpha and beta chains were sequenced, and tight co-correlation was observed between alpha and beta sequence abundances in each sample. For the original study's pipeline: Decombinator V4 was used to annotate TCR sequences for V gene, J gene and CDR3. Expanded TCRs were defined as changing significantly between any two time points under a Poisson model with p below 0.0001. Abundances of TCRs were expressed as counts per million after normalisation to the total number of TCRs sequenced in each sample. TRAV1-2 paired with TRAJ12, TRAJ20 or TRAJ33 defined MAIT TCRs, while TRAV10 paired with TRAJ18 defined iNKT TCRs. VDJdb, accessed on 1 November 2021, was searched for TCRs annotated for CMV, EBV and SARS-CoV-2, and TCRs annotated for more than one antigen were excluded. TCRdb reworked the public reads: Q25 trimming with fastp, MiXCR clone assembly, productive beta chains retained. Every entry covers one CDR3 protein and lists the most common genes and DNA from its rows. The V and J calls were not made by the authors but by TCRdb's processing. A total of about 110,000 distinct CDR3 sequences appear in this sample, over 8.5% of them only once. About 8% of the sample is held by the ten biggest clonotypes.

Here the chain combines TRBV20-1 and TRBJ2-7, with TRBD2 matching 9 junction bases. The TCR comes from an adult who was a healthcare worker with PCR-confirmed SARS-CoV-2 infection or an uninfected control (not recorded which). Sequenced material: whole blood. The nucleotide sequence reads as follows: TGCAGTGCTAGTTGGAGCGGGGGGTACGAGCAGTACTTC. Translated, it reads CSASWSGGYEQYF.